The rows below give T cell receptor beta chains drawn from one sample of a study of T-cell memory formation after mild COVID-19. Each CDR3 protein is one row after TCRdb ran MiXCR on the 5' RACE reads. The sample has under 650,000 distinct CDR3 sequences; roughly 18% are singletons. Sequencing used PBMCs or a T cell subset sorted from them (not recorded which). Receptors originate from an adult woman who had mild COVID-19 (a few samples of this study predate the infection). Cell type and time point are not known. Both conserved end residues are part of each CDR3. D genes are given only for firm matches. Clone size appears in some rows only: once, few, many, or a class for an expanded clone.

>TRBV10-3|TRBJ2-3|few|TRBD2
CAISEGTSSPTDTQYF
TGTGCCATCAGTGAAGGGACTAGCAGCCCCACAGATACGCAGTATTTT
>TRBV7-9|TRBJ1-1|few|-
CASSLAVSLLTKGNTEAFF
TGTGCCAGCAGCTTGGCAGTGTCACTCCTAACAAAGGGGAACACTGAAGCTTTCTTT
>TRBV7-9|TRBJ2-1|-|-
CASSGGSVYNEQFF
TGTGCCAGCAGCGGAGGGTCTGTGTACAATGAGCAGTTCTTC
>TRBV7-9|TRBJ2-1|few|-
CASSAGDRGNEQFF
TGTGCCAGCAGCGCCGGGGACCGGGGTAATGAGCAGTTCTTC
>TRBV11-3|TRBJ2-7|-|-
CASSLEMTYEQYF
TGTGCCAGCAGCTTAGAAATGACCTACGAGCAGTACTTC
>TRBV2|TRBJ1-2|-|-
CASSEMLNYGYTF
TGTGCCAGCAGTGAAATGCTTAACTATGGCTACACCTTC
>TRBV6-5|TRBJ2-1|-|-
CASSYSGGTRNEQFF
TGTGCCAGCAGTTACTCGGGGGGTACTAGGAATGAGCAGTTCTTC
>TRBV29-1|TRBJ2-5|few|-
CSVEMQSREETQYF
TGCAGCGTTGAAATGCAGTCAAGAGAAGAGACCCAGTACTTC
>TRBV5-1|TRBJ2-7|-|TRBD1
CASSASGQGEVDEQYF
TGCGCCAGCAGCGCCTCGGGACAGGGGGAAGTCGACGAGCAGTACTTC
>TRBV3-1|TRBJ2-7|-|-
CASSQRSVYEQYF
TGTGCCAGCAGCCAACGCTCCGTCTACGAGCAGTACTTC
>TRBV11-2|TRBJ2-1|many|-
CASSLGGLGEQFF
TGTGCCAGCAGCTTAGGTGGGCTGGGTGAGCAGTTCTTC
>TRBV7-9|TRBJ1-1|few|-
CASSLVGAQNTEAFF
TGTGCCAGCAGCTTAGTAGGGGCTCAGAACACTGAAGCTTTCTTT
>TRBV5-5|TRBJ2-3|-|TRBD1
CASSFYQGAADTQYF
TGTGCCAGCAGCTTTTACCAGGGGGCCGCAGATACGCAGTATTTT
>TRBV18|TRBJ2-7|-|TRBD2
CASSPRTSGEDEQYF
TGTGCCAGCTCACCACGGACTAGCGGGGAAGACGAGCAGTACTTC
>TRBV6-6|TRBJ1-2|-|-
CASTADGYGYTF
TGTGCCAGCACCGCCGACGGCTATGGCTACACCTTC
>TRBV4-3|TRBJ2-7|many|-
CASSQGVAAAYEQYF
TGCGCCAGCAGCCAAGGGGTAGCGGCCGCCTACGAGCAGTACTTC
>TRBV7-6|TRBJ1-2|few|-
CASSGWGDGYTF
TGTGCCAGCAGTGGGTGGGGTGACGGCTACACCTTC
>TRBV28|TRBJ2-1|many|TRBD2
CASINSAGGSSYNEQFF
TGTGCCAGCATCAACTCCGCGGGGGGAAGCTCCTACAATGAGCAGTTCTTC
>TRBV4-1|TRBJ2-5|few|-
CASRNTQGTQYF
TGCGCCAGCAGGAACACCCAGGGGACCCAGTACTTC
>TRBV12-3/TRBV12-4|TRBJ2-5|few|TRBD2
CASRLAGGQETQYF
TGTGCCAGCCGACTAGCGGGGGGGCAAGAGACCCAGTACTTC
>TRBV7-8|TRBJ2-7|few|TRBD1
CASSAQAGGQVASYEQYF
TGTGCCAGCAGCGCCCAGGCCGGGGGACAGGTTGCTTCCTACGAGCAGTACTTC
>TRBV4-2|TRBJ1-5|-|-
CASSQEGLLNQPQHF
TGTGCCAGCAGCCAGGAGGGACTCCTCAATCAGCCCCAGCATTTT
>TRBV7-2|TRBJ2-1|few|-
CASSLEDSLWEQFF
TGTGCCAGCAGCTTAGAGGACAGTCTCTGGGAGCAGTTCTTC
>TRBV20-1|TRBJ1-2|few|-
CSASWGVYGYTF
TGCAGTGCTAGTTGGGGGGTATATGGCTACACCTTC
>TRBV5-1|TRBJ2-1|-|-
CASSLAGKSSYNEQFF
TGCGCCAGCAGCCTGGCCGGGAAGAGCTCCTACAATGAGCAGTTCTTC
>TRBV5-1|TRBJ2-1|-|TRBD2
CASSPRGSADEQFF
TGCGCCAGCAGTCCGCGCGGGAGTGCTGATGAGCAGTTCTTC
>TRBV20-1|TRBJ2-7|-|-
CSARPGGPYEQYF
TGCAGTGCTAGACCGGGGGGCCCTTACGAGCAGTACTTC
>TRBV4-1|TRBJ1-3|few|-
CASSQDNLITGNTIYF
TGCGCCAGCAGCCAAGACAATTTAATTACTGGAAACACCATATATTTT
>TRBV27|TRBJ2-7|few|-
CASVGTYSYEQYF
TGTGCCAGCGTTGGGACCTACTCCTACGAGCAGTACTTC